What follows describes a single T cell receptor beta chain. The antigen is undetermined. The data derive from a study of cytomegalovirus exposure and HLA in healthy donors. Study-level background: Earlier, 95 million to 120 million unique TCR beta sequences were recovered from approximately 180 million T cells by an analysis.

It was with 60 Vbeta and 13 Jbeta primers that the PCR ran. Sequencing used immunoSEQ multiplex PCR; TCRdb keeps in-frame clones, though not all of them. The sample carries 150,000 to 200,000 clones, approximately 84% recorded once. V shed 10 bases and J 2 bases; nucleotides not matched to a gene: 9. Looked up from germline, CDR1 is SNHLY and CDR2 is FYNNEI. This CDR3 comprises 14 residues. Study-wide points: Reports indicate that TCR beta sequences accurately predicted the HLA-A and HLA-B alleles of most subjects.

This TCR was recovered from a male donor in good health and CMV-seropositive. The genes are TRBV2 and TRBJ2-7; 9 nucleotides agree with TRBD2. The sample comprised PBMCs. The CDR3 nucleotides are TGTGCCATCCGAAAGCGGGAGGCGACCTACGAGCAGTACTTC. It is translated as CAIRKREATYEQYF.